The rows below give T cell receptor beta chains drawn from one sample of a study of CD8 T cells in ankylosing spondylitis. MiXCR, applied by TCRdb to the 5' RACE reads, yields one record per CDR3 protein. The sample yields about 40,000 distinct CDR3 sequences, 16% seen once. Sequenced material: blood. These receptors were obtained from a male donor with ankylosing spondylitis or in good health (not recorded which). Both conserved end residues are trimmed from each CDR3. Rows give clone size only sometimes, using once, few, many, or a class for an expanded clone.

>TRBJ2-7|TRBV12-3/TRBV12-4|many
ASSHTGVAGMSYEQY
>TRBJ2-1|TRBV6-5|.
ASRNGLFGEQF
>TRBJ1-3|TRBV5-1|.
ASSLDGSGNTIY
>TRBJ2-1|TRBV7-2|.
ASSLEGGSYNEQF
>TRBJ2-1|TRBV7-3|few
ASSPRGAGGNEQF
>TRBJ1-4|TRBV19|.
ASSTRQENNEKLF
>TRBJ1-4|TRBV28|.
ASIQGPMDEKLF
>TRBJ2-3|TRBV14|.
ASSQDVGDFGTDTQY
>TRBJ2-1|TRBV20-1|few
SARQGSNEQF
>TRBJ2-1|TRBV2|few
ASSPRESSYNEQF
>TRBJ1-1|TRBV6-1|.
ASSVEGTEAF
>TRBJ2-2|TRBV12-3/TRBV12-4|medium-sized
ASSLQGGPGGELF
>TRBJ2-2|TRBV7-9|.
ASSSSGLVETGELF
>TRBJ2-2|TRBV9|.
ASTLKEGRKNTGELF
>TRBJ2-7|TRBV5-1|few
ASSLGGKFEQY
>TRBJ2-5|TRBV6-2/TRBV6-3|many
ATLQETQY
>TRBJ2-3|TRBV28|.
ASSSADSPGTQY
>TRBJ2-1|TRBV7-2|.
ASSLLGYNEQF
>TRBJ2-3|TRBV28|.
ASSRGDTDTQY
>TRBJ2-7|TRBV7-9|.
ASSRAGGKNEQY
>TRBJ2-4|TRBV9|.
ASSFQTGVGKNIQY
>TRBJ2-1|TRBV2|.
ASSRWDEQF
>TRBJ2-2|TRBV11-2|.
ASSLGANTGELF
>TRBJ2-1|TRBV12-3/TRBV12-4|few
ASGTGFYNEQF
>TRBJ2-5|TRBV27|.
ASKFRGQETQY
>TRBJ2-1|TRBV15|few
ATSSRGQSWNEQF
>TRBJ2-3|TRBV27|.
ASSQTSTTSTDTQY
>TRBJ2-3|TRBV10-3|few
AISESVLDTQY
>TRBJ2-5|TRBV20-1|few
SAPLQGDQETQY
>TRBJ1-4|TRBV12-3/TRBV12-4|.
ASTLGGTDEILF
>TRBJ1-5|TRBV7-2|few
ASSLYTGSNQPQH
>TRBJ2-2|TRBV7-3|.
ASSLNDLATTGELF
>TRBJ2-1|TRBV6-5|.
ASSYGGTSYNEQF
>TRBJ1-4|TRBV28|.
ASNLDRPEGKLF
>TRBJ1-4|TRBV28|.
ASKRGNEKLF
>TRBJ2-2|TRBV28|.
ASSFTAPRGTGELF